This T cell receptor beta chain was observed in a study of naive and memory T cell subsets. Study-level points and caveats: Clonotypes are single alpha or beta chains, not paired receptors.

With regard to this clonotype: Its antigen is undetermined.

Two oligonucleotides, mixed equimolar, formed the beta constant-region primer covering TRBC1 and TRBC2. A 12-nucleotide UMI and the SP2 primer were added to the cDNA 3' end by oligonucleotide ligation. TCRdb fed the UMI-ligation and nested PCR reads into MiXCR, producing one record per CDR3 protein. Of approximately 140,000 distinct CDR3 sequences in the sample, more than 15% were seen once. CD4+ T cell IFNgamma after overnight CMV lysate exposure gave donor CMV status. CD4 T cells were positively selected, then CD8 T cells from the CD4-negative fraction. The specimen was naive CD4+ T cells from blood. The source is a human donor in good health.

The CDR3 DNA sequence: TGTGCCACCAGTGACCCCGGGACTAAAGACGGGGAGCTGTTTTTT. Its translation is CATSDPGTKDGELFF. The chain couples TRBV24-1 to TRBJ2-2, with 7 bases identical to TRBD2. Germline V gene lookup returns CDR1 KGHDR and CDR2 SFDVKD. V shed 4 bases, J shed 7 bases, and the junction held 8 bases outside the gene matches. This CDR3 contains 15 residues.